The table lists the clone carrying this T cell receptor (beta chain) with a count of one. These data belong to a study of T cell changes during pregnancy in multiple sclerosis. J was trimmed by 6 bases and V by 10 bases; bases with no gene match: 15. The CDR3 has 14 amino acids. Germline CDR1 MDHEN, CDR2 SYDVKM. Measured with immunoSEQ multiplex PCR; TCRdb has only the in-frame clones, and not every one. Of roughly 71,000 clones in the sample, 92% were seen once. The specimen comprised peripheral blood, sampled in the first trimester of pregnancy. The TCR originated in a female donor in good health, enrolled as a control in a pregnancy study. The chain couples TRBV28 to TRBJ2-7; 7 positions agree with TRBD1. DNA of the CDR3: TGTGCCACCACACCCTCGACAGGGCGGACCGAGCAGTACTTC. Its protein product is CATTPSTGRTEQYF.